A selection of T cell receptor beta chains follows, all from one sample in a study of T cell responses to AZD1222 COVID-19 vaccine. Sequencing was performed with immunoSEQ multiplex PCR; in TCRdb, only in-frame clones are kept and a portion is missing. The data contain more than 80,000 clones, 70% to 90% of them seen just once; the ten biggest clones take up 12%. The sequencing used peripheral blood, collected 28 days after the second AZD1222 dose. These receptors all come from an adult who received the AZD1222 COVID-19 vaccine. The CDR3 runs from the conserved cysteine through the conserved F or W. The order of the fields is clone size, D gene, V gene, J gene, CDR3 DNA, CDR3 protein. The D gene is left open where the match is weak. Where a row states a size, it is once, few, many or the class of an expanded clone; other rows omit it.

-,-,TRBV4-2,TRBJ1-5,TGTGCCAGCAGCCAAGATGTCGGCAGTAGCAATCAGCCCCAGCATTTT,CASSQDVGSSNQPQHF
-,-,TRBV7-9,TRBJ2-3,TGTGCCAGCAGCTTAACGGGGTCGGGCGAAGATACGCAGTATTTT,CASSLTGSGEDTQYF
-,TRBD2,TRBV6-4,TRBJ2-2,TGTGCCAGCAGTGATCAGCGGGAGGGGACCGGGGAGCTGTTTTTT,CASSDQREGTGELFF
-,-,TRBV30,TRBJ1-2,TGTGCCTGGAGGACACCCCGTAACTATGGCTACACCTTC,CAWRTPRNYGYTF
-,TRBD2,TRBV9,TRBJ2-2,TGTGCCAGCAGCGTAGATTTGGTGATAGCGGGAGGAGCCGGGGAGCTGTTTTTT,CASSVDLVIAGGAGELFF
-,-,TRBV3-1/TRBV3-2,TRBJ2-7,TGTGCCAGCAGCCTTTTGCCATCAGGGAGTTCGACCTACGAGCAGTACTTC,CASSLLPSGSSTYEQYF
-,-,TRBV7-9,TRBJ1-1,TGTGCCAGCAGCCTGGGTCCGACTGAAGCTTTCTTT,CASSLGPTEAFF
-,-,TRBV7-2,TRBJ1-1,TGTGCCAGCAGCCGAGACATAAACACTGAAGCTTTCTTT,CASSRDINTEAFF
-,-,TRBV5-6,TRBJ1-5,TGTGCCAGCAGCTACCGCCCCGGGAGAGGCAATCAGCCCCAGCATTTT,CASSYRPGRGNQPQHF
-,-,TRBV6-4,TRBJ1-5,TGTGCCAGCCGGACCGATATTCTCCGGAGGGGCCCACATCAGCCCCAGCATTTT,CASRTDILRRGPHQPQHF
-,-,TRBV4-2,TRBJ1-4,TGTGCCAGCAGCCAAGAATTAGGGGGTGGAGGTGAAAAACTGTTTTTT,CASSQELGGGGEKLFF
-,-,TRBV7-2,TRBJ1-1,TGTGCCAGCAGCTTTAGCATATTGAACACTGAAGCTTTCTTT,CASSFSILNTEAFF
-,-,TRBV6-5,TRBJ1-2,TGTGCCAGCCAACCCCGGGGTAGGGAAAATGGCTACACCTTC,CASQPRGRENGYTF
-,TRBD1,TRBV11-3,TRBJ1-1,TGTGCCAGCAGCTTAAGGGGGCGCAGGAACACTGAAGCTTTCTTT,CASSLRGRRNTEAFF
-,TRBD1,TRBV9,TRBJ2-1,TGTGCCAGCAGCCCACTTGGGACAGCCTACAATGAGCAGTTCTTC,CASSPLGTAYNEQFF
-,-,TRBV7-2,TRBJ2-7,TGTGCCAGCAGTCGGGACCGAACCTACGAGCAGTACTTC,CASSRDRTYEQYF
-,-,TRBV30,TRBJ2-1,TGTGCCTGGAGTGTACCCTCTACAGACGTACCCCAGTTCTTC,CAWSVPSTDVPQFF
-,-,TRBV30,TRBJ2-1,TGTGCCCGGGGACGGGGCCTGTCCTACAATGAGCAGTTCTTC,CARGRGLSYNEQFF
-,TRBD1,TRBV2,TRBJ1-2,TGTGCCAGCAGTGGGACAGGCTCTAACTATGGCTACACCTTC,CASSGTGSNYGYTF
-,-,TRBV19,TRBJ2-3,TGTGCCAGTAGTATAGGGTATGGAGCGGGTTTCACAGATACGCAGTATTTT,CASSIGYGAGFTDTQYF
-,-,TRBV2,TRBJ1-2,TGTGCCAGCAGCAGACCGGCACAGGGTCCCGGGGATGGCTACACCTTC,CASSRPAQGPGDGYTF
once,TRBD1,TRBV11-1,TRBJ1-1,TGTGCCAGCAGCCCTATTGGACAGGGGGGCACTGAAGCTTTCTTT,CASSPIGQGGTEAFF
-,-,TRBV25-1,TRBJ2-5,TGTGCCAGCACCCCCGATGGTCAAGAGACCCAGTACTTC,CASTPDGQETQYF
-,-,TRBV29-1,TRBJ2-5,TGCAGCGTTCGTAAGGGGCGGGAGACCCAGTACTTC,CSVRKGRETQYF
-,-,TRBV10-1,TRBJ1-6,TGCGCCAGCACTCTCCGAGCCCACAGTTTCTATAATTCACCCCTCCACTTT,CASTLRAHSFYNSPLHF
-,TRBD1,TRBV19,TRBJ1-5,TGTGCCAGTAGTGCAGACAGGGGGCAGCCCCAGCATTTT,CASSADRGQPQHF
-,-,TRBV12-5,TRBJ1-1,TGTGCTAGTGTTGGGGGAATTGGGCAGGGGAACACTGAAGCTTTCTTT,CASVGGIGQGNTEAFF
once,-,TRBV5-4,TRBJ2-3,TGTGCCAGCAGCTTGGCGGGGAGGACCAGCACAGATACGCAGTATTTT,CASSLAGRTSTDTQYF
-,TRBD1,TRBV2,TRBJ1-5,TGTGCCAGCATTCCGGGACAGGGGGTGAATCAGCCCCAGCATTTT,CASIPGQGVNQPQHF
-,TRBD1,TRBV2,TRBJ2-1,TGTGCCAGCAGTGTGCACAGGGGAGTTGAGCAGTTCTTC,CASSVHRGVEQFF
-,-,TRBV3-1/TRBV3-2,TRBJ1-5,TGTGCCAGCAGCCAAGGGGCGAAAAACAATCAGCCCCAGCATTTT,CASSQGAKNNQPQHF
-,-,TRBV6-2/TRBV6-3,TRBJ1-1,TGTGCCAGCAGTTATGGGGGGCCCCCTCGCGATGAAGCTTTCTTT,CASSYGGPPRDEAFF
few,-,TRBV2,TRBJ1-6,TGTGCCAGCAGTGAAGCCGCACCTACCCCTTATTCACCCCTCCACTTT,CASSEAAPTPYSPLHF
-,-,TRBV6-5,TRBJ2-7,TGTGCCAGCAGTTCCTCGGGCGAGCAGTACTTC,CASSSSGEQYF
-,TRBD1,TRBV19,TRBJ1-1,TGTGCCACAAGACAGGGGGCTACGGTGAACACTGAAGCTTTCTTT,CATRQGATVNTEAFF
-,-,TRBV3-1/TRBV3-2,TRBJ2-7,TGTGCCAGCAGACAGTCCTACGAGCAGTACTTC,CASRQSYEQYF
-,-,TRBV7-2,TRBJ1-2,TGTGCCAGCAGCCCGGCGGCTAACTATGGCTACACCTTC,CASSPAANYGYTF
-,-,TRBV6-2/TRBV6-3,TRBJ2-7,TGTGCCAGCAGCGCCCAAGGGAGGACCTACGAGCAGTACTTC,CASSAQGRTYEQYF
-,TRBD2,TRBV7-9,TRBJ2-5,TGTGCCAGCAGCCCACCGCTAGCGGGAGGGCTATCCCAAGAGACCCAGTACTTC,CASSPPLAGGLSQETQYF
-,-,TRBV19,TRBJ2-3,TGTGCCAGTAGTATAACAGGTGGGCTCACAGATACGCAGTATTTT,CASSITGGLTDTQYF
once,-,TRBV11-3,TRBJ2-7,TGTGCCAGCAGCTTAAAGGACTACGAGCAGTACTTC,CASSLKDYEQYF
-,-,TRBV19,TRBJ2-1,TGTGCCAGTAGTATCAGACTAGACCCTAACGATGAGCAGTTCTTC,CASSIRLDPNDEQFF
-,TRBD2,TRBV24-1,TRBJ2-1,TGTGCCACCAGTGATGGACTTGGGGTAGCGGGGTATGGTGAGCAGTTCTTC,CATSDGLGVAGYGEQFF
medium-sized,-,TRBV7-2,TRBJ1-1,TGTGCCAGCAGCCGAAGTCGGCACCAAGCTTTCTTT,CASSRSRHQAFF
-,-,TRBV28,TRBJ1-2,TGTGCCAGCACCGAGGGGTCTAACTATGGCTACACCTTC,CASTEGSNYGYTF
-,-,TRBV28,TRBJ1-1,TGTGCCAGCAGAGATCTTCAGGGGAGCACTGAAGCTTTCTTT,CASRDLQGSTEAFF
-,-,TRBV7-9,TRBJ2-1,TGTGCCAGCAGCCCCAGTACCGCATATAGCTACAATGAGCAGTTCTTC,CASSPSTAYSYNEQFF
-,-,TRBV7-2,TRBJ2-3,TGTGCCAGCGGCCCGGGAGCCCCCACAGATACGCAGTATTTT,CASGPGAPTDTQYF
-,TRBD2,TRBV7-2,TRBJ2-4,TGTGCCAGCAGCTTAGGGCGGGGGGGCTCTGAAAACATTCAGTACTTC,CASSLGRGGSENIQYF
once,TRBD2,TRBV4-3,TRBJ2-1,TGCGCCAGCAGCCAAGGAAGGACTAGCGGGGGGGTTGTATACAATGAGCAGTTCTTC,CASSQGRTSGGVVYNEQFF
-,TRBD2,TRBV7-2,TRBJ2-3,TGTGCCAGCAGCTTCGGACTAGCGGGAGTGATTGGCACAGATACGCAGTATTTT,CASSFGLAGVIGTDTQYF
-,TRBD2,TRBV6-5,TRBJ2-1,TGTGCCAGCAGTTACGAGACTAGCGGGTATAACAATGAGCAGTTCTTC,CASSYETSGYNNEQFF
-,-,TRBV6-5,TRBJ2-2,TGTGCCAGCAGTTACTCGTCCAACACCGGGGAGCTGTTTTTT,CASSYSSNTGELFF
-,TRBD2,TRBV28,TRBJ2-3,TGTGCCAGCACTAGTAGCGGGAGAGCAGATACGCAGTATTTT,CASTSSGRADTQYF
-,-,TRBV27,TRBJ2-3,TGTGCCAGCAGTTTATTGTCCAGGGGAGTCACAGATACGCAGTATTTT,CASSLLSRGVTDTQYF
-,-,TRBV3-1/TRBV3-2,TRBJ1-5,TGTGCCAGCAGCTCCGGGGGGCCCTTCAATCAGCCCCAGCATTTT,CASSSGGPFNQPQHF
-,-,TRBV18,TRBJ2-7,TGTGCCAGCTCACAGGGGCCCCGTAATTTCGAGCAGTACTTC,CASSQGPRNFEQYF
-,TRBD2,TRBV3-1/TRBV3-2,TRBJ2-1,TGTGCCAGCAGCCATAGACTAGCGGGCCTCAATGAGCAGTTCTTC,CASSHRLAGLNEQFF
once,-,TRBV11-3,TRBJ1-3,TGTGCCAGCAGCTTTTCGATCTCTGGAAACACCATATATTTT,CASSFSISGNTIYF
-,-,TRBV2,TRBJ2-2,TGTGCCAGCAGGGCAGGGTCAATCACCGGGGAGCTGTTTTTT,CASRAGSITGELFF